The rows below give T cell receptor beta chains drawn from one sample of a study of CD8 T cells in ankylosing spondylitis. TCRdb re-derived calls from the 5' RACE reads in MiXCR, one entry per CDR3 protein. The sample holds some 120,000 distinct CDR3 sequences, around 7% seen once. The specimen was blood, either unsorted or a sorted T cell fraction (not recorded which). The receptors were gathered from a male donor with ankylosing spondylitis or in good health (not recorded which). Each CDR3 is given with its conserved first and last residue. The order of the fields is V gene, J gene, clone size, D gene, CDR3 DNA, CDR3 protein. D genes are given only for firm matches. Expanded clones are given a class, and other clones once, few, many or no size at all.

TRBV7-8	TRBJ2-7	many	-	TGTGCCAGCGGTCAATTAAACTACGAGCAGTACTTC	CASGQLNYEQYF
TRBV20-1	TRBJ2-3	many	-	TGCAGTGCTAGAGGAGCCTTAGGCACAGATACGCAGTATTTT	CSARGALGTDTQYF
TRBV5-1	TRBJ2-7	many	-	TGCGCCAGCAGCTTGGGATTTGGGGGGCTTCGGTACGAGCAGTACTTC	CASSLGFGGLRYEQYF
TRBV10-3	TRBJ2-2	many	TRBD1	TGTGCCATCAGCACAGGGGTGAGGGCCGGGGAGCTGTTTTTT	CAISTGVRAGELFF
TRBV4-1	TRBJ2-7	many	TRBD2	TGCGCCAGCAGCCAAGAGTCTAGCGGGAGTAGTTCTTCCTACGAGCAGTACTTC	CASSQESSGSSSSYEQYF
TRBV30	TRBJ2-7	many	-	TGTGCCTGGAGTGAGTCGGACTACGCGCAGTACTTC	CAWSESDYAQYF
TRBV27	TRBJ2-7	many	-	TGTGCCAGCAGTTTTTTTAGTGAAGGCCCTAGGGATGAGCAGTACTTC	CASSFFSEGPRDEQYF
TRBV20-1	TRBJ2-5	few	-	TGCTGTGCTAGAGATATTAAGGGGTTCGGGGAGACCCAGTACTTC	CCARDIKGFGETQYF
TRBV7-7	TRBJ2-1	-	TRBD1	TGTGCTAGCAGCTTAAGTTCCGGGACAGGGGAGGTAAATGAGCAGTTCTTC	CASSLSSGTGEVNEQFF
TRBV20-1	TRBJ2-3	many	TRBD2	TGCAGTGTCCGGGAGGGACACCGCTTCACAGATACGCAGTATTTT	CSVREGHRFTDTQYF
TRBV10-3	TRBJ2-7	many	-	TGTGCCATCAGTGACCCACAGCGTAAGACTCCGACCTACGAGCAGTACTTC	CAISDPQRKTPTYEQYF
TRBV11-2	TRBJ2-2	many	-	TGTGCCAGCAGCTTATCTCCCACACCTGCCACCGGGGAGCTGTTTTTT	CASSLSPTPATGELFF
TRBV3-1	TRBJ2-1	once	TRBD2	TGTGCCCTCTGTCCCTCGACTAGCGGGAGCGAAAGCTCCTACAATGAGCAGTTCTTC	CALCPSTSGSESSYNEQFF
TRBV4-2	TRBJ2-7	few	-	TGTGCCAGCAGCCAAGTGGAAGGGGCGCTCTACGAGCAGTACTTC	CASSQVEGALYEQYF
TRBV20-1	TRBJ2-5	many	-	TGCAGTTCGTTTAATAGGGTAATTGAAGAGACCCAGTACTTC	CSSFNRVIEETQYF
TRBV5-6	TRBJ1-5	many	TRBD1	TGTGCCAGCAGCGTCACAGGGGTCGATAATCAGCCCCAGCATTTT	CASSVTGVDNQPQHF
TRBV12-3/TRBV12-4	TRBJ1-5	many	-	TGTGCCAGCAGTTTAGAAAAGAGCTCTCAGCCCCAGCATTTT	CASSLEKSSQPQHF
TRBV27	TRBJ2-7	many	-	TGTGCCAGCAGTTTACGAGGGCCCCTCTACGAGCAGTACTTC	CASSLRGPLYEQYF
TRBV20-1	TRBJ1-1	many	-	TGCAGTGCTGGGGCTGGGGGAGCGCCAGCTTTCTTT	CSAGAGGAPAFF
TRBV11-3	TRBJ2-3	many	TRBD2	TGTGCCAGCAGCTTAGGAGGCGGGGGGGCGACAGATACGCAGTATTTT	CASSLGGGGATDTQYF
TRBV12-3/TRBV12-4	TRBJ1-2	many	-	TGTGCCAGCAGTTTAAGACAGTTAGCTAACTATGGCTACACCTTC	CASSLRQLANYGYTF
TRBV29-1	TRBJ2-2	many	-	TGCAGCGTGCCCGGGACACTAACCGGGGAGCTGTTTTTT	CSVPGTLTGELFF
TRBV6-2/TRBV6-3	TRBJ1-2	many	-	TGTGCCAGCAGTTACCCTGACAGGATGCCCTACTCCTTCTATGGCTACACCTTC	CASSYPDRMPYSFYGYTF
TRBV27	TRBJ2-1	many	TRBD1	TGTGCCAGCAGTTTAGACAGGGGGCGTTACAATGAGCAGTTCTTC	CASSLDRGRYNEQFF
TRBV29-1	TRBJ2-7	many	TRBD1	TGCAGCGTGCGTCGGCAGGGGGCTTACGAGCAGTACTTC	CSVRRQGAYEQYF
TRBV9	TRBJ2-1	many	-	TGTGCCAGCAGCGTTCGTCCCGTTCCTTACAATGAGCAGTTCTTC	CASSVRPVPYNEQFF
TRBV29-1	TRBJ2-1	many	-	TGCAGCGTTGAGAGGATCGACTACAATGAGCAGTTCTTC	CSVERIDYNEQFF
TRBV12-3/TRBV12-4	TRBJ1-5	-	TRBD1	TGTGCCAGCAGGGACAGGGAGGGCAATCAGCCCCAGCATTTT	CASRDREGNQPQHF
TRBV3-1	TRBJ1-5	many	TRBD1	TGTGCCAGCAGCCAAGATGGGACAGGGGGCCAGCCCCAGCATTTT	CASSQDGTGGQPQHF
TRBV18	TRBJ1-5	few	TRBD1	TGTGCCAGCGGGACAGGGGATAAGCAGCCCCAGCATTTT	CASGTGDKQPQHF
TRBV30	TRBJ1-2	many	-	TGTGCCTGGAGTGAATGGGGCGGGCCAAACTATGGCTACACCTTC	CAWSEWGGPNYGYTF
TRBV28	TRBJ2-3	many	TRBD2	TGTGCCAGCAGTTTATCTCCCGGGGGGAGTACAGATACGCAGTATTTT	CASSLSPGGSTDTQYF
TRBV5-6	TRBJ2-7	many	TRBD2	TGTGCCAGCAGCCTATCGCTAGCGGGGTTCTCCTACGAGCAGTACTTC	CASSLSLAGFSYEQYF
TRBV5-1	TRBJ2-1	many	-	TGCGCCAGCAGCTTGCCCAGGTACTCTTACAATGAGCAGTTCTTC	CASSLPRYSYNEQFF
TRBV12-3/TRBV12-4	TRBJ1-2	many	TRBD1	TGTGCCAGCACCATCCCAGGGGGGGATGGCTACACCTTC	CASTIPGGDGYTF
TRBV3-1	TRBJ2-7	many	TRBD1	TGTGCCAGCGCACAGGGGGGAGGCTACGAGCAGTACTTC	CASAQGGGYEQYF
TRBV4-3	TRBJ1-4	many	TRBD1	TGCGCCAGCAGCAACGGACAGGGGAATGAAAAACTGTTTTTT	CASSNGQGNEKLFF
TRBV10-3	TRBJ2-3	many	-	TGTGCCATCAGTGAAAGAGGAGATACGCAGTATTTT	CAISERGDTQYF
TRBV20-1	TRBJ2-7	-	-	TGCAGTGCGAGACAATCCTACGAGCAGTACTTC	CSARQSYEQYF
TRBV7-2	TRBJ2-1	few	TRBD1	TGTGCCAGCAGCTTCCGGGACAGGGTATACAATGAGCAGTTCTTC	CASSFRDRVYNEQFF
TRBV24-1	TRBJ2-1	many	TRBD2	TGTGCCACCAGTGATCCTAGCGGCCCCTACAATGAGCAGTTCTTC	CATSDPSGPYNEQFF
TRBV7-9	TRBJ2-3	many	-	TGTGCCAGCAGCTTAGCGCTAGGGTTCGTGGTCACAGATACGCAGTATTTT	CASSLALGFVVTDTQYF
TRBV29-1	TRBJ2-1	few	-	TGCTCCCCCGGGTCCTACAATGAGCAGTTCTTC	CSPGSYNEQFF
TRBV6-1	TRBJ1-5	many	-	TGTGCCAGCAGTCCATGGTCCGGGACAAATAGCAATCAGCCCCAGCATTTT	CASSPWSGTNSNQPQHF
TRBV9	TRBJ2-1	many	-	TGTGCCAGCAGCGCCAATAGAGATGAGCAGTTCTTC	CASSANRDEQFF
TRBV29-1	TRBJ2-7	many	TRBD1	TGCAGCGTTTTAAGACCAGGGGGCTACGAGCAGTACTTC	CSVLRPGGYEQYF
TRBV6-5	TRBJ2-7	few	TRBD2	TGTGCCAGCAGTTATCGCGAGCGGGAGGGCCGTGGCGAGCAGTACTTC	CASSYREREGRGEQYF
TRBV7-9	TRBJ2-1	many	-	TGTGCCAGCAGCTTAGCCCCCAGAAATGAGCAGTTCTTC	CASSLAPRNEQFF
TRBV24-1	TRBJ2-1	many	-	TGTGCCACCAGTGAGCTATCTAGCAATGAGCAGTTCTTC	CATSELSSNEQFF
TRBV20-1	TRBJ2-3	many	TRBD2	TGCAGTGCAACGGGGGCTAGCGGGGTGGATACGCAGTATTTT	CSATGASGVDTQYF
TRBV11-1	TRBJ2-2	many	-	TGTGCCAGCAGCTTAGTGGGGGGGACAGCGAACACCGGGGAGCTGTTTTTT	CASSLVGGTANTGELFF
TRBV19	TRBJ2-3	few	-	TGTGCCAGTAGTATAGAGGGAGCTGAGGATACGCAGTATTTT	CASSIEGAEDTQYF
TRBV29-1	TRBJ2-1	many	TRBD2	TGCAGCGTTGCTAGCGGCCCCTCCTACAATGAGCAGTTCTTC	CSVASGPSYNEQFF
TRBV18	TRBJ2-3	many	-	TGTGCCAGCTCACCCCGCGTGGTGGAGGACAGCACAGATACGCAGTATTTT	CASSPRVVEDSTDTQYF
TRBV20-1	TRBJ2-7	many	TRBD2	TGCAGTGCCGGGACTAGCGCTTCCTACGAGCAGTACTTC	CSAGTSASYEQYF
TRBV27	TRBJ2-7	few	-	TGTGCCAGCAGTAACGGGGCAGGGTTGTTTGAGCAGTACTTC	CASSNGAGLFEQYF
TRBV3-1	TRBJ2-2	many	-	TGTGCCAGCAGCCTACTAGGGACGAACACCGGGGAGCTGTTTTTT	CASSLLGTNTGELFF
TRBV7-2	TRBJ2-5	many	TRBD1	TGTGCCAGCAGCTTAGGAGGGGGCCGAGAGACCCAGTACTTC	CASSLGGGRETQYF
TRBV20-1	TRBJ2-7	many	-	TGCAGTGCTGGTATCAGGGTCGGCTACGAGCAGTACTTC	CSAGIRVGYEQYF
TRBV7-9	TRBJ1-6	many	TRBD1	TGTGCCAGCAGCTCCCCCGGGGGGGGACAGAATAATTCACCCCTCCACTTT	CASSSPGGGQNNSPLHF